Shown below are 9 T cell receptor beta chains from a single sample sequenced in a study of blood T cell repertoires in COVID-19. Assay: immunoSEQ multiplex PCR; the TCRdb copy retains only in-frame clones and omits some. The repertoire includes approximately 150,000 clones, approximately 80% of them detected once, and roughly 5% sits in the top ten. Sequenced input: PBMCs or T cells enriched from blood (not recorded which). These receptors all come from a man in his 70s who had been exposed to COVID-19.

The chain joins TRBV6-5 to TRBJ1-2, with TRBD1 identical over 8 bases. Per germline, CDR1 MNHEY and CDR2 SVGAGI. V lost 1 base and J lost 7; bases outside the gene matches: 5. The CDR3 covers 14 residues. The CDR3 loop is CASSYWQGAGGYTF. DNA for the CDR3: TGTGCCAGCAGTTACTGGCAGGGGGCTGGTGGCTACACCTTC.

V usage is TRBV19 and J usage is TRBJ1-5; TRBD1 is a possible D gene (5 bases). The germline V and J ends were trimmed by 11 bases and 7 bases, with 21 bases remaining between them. The CDR3 is 14 residues long. CDR1 LNHDA and CDR2 SQIVND come from the germline V gene (reference sequence). The DNA for the CDR3 is TGTGCCGTCAAGGGGTCCCGCTCGCTACAGCCCCAGCATTTT. It codes for CAVKGSRSLQPQHF. The full variable domain, with the rest looked up from reference TRBV19 and TRBJ1-5, is DGGITQSPKYLFRKEGQNVTLSCEQNLNHDAMYWYRQDPGQGLRLIYYSQIVNDFQKGDIAEGYSVSREKKESFPLTVTSAQKNPTAFYLCAVKGSRSLQPQHFGDGTRLSIL.

The J gene is TRBJ1-5, the V gene TRBV23-1; D not resolved. TRBV23-1 falls under the ORF class, with uncertain function. The CDR3 is 16 residues long. Deletions cut 6 bases from V and 5 bases from J, with 20 bases between. CDR3 amino acids: CASRPGKQRRYQPQHF. CDR3 DNA: TGCGCCAGCAGACCCGGGAAACAAAGAAGGTATCAGCCCCAGCATTTT.

V gene TRBV2 combines with J gene TRBJ2-7; D may be TRBD2 (6 bases). CDR1 and CDR2 (germline): SNHLY, FYNNEI. The V end lost 4 bases, the J end lost 3 bases, and 10 bases lay between the germline ends. This CDR3 comprises 13 residues. CDR3 protein: CASSGQGLYEQYF. The CDR3 DNA sequence: TGTGCCAGCAGTGGTCAGGGACTCTACGAGCAGTACTTC.

This sequence joins TRBV11-2 and TRBJ2-7, with D possibly matching TRBD2 (6 bases). V was shortened by 4 bases and J by 2 bases, with 18 bases between the two germline ends. Germline lookup yields CDR1 SGHAT and CDR2 FQNNGV. This CDR3 comprises 16 residues. CDR3 bases: TGTGCCAGCAGCTACCCGGGGGACTCCTACACCTACGAGCAGTACTTC. Its translation is CASSYPGDSYTYEQYF.

This sequence joins TRBV30 and TRBJ1-6, with TRBD1 as a possible D gene (6 bases). Trimming cost V 0 bases and J 9 bases, with 9 bases left between them. CDR3 size: 13 residues. Germline CDR1 and CDR2: GTSNPN and SVGIG (reference sequence). The CDR3: CAWSVQGGSPLHF. The CDR3 coding sequence is TGTGCCTGGAGTGTACAGGGTGGTTCACCCCTCCACTTT.

This clone was found a few times. This chain joins TRBV7-2 and TRBJ2-3; TRBD2 matches at 11 bases. CDR3 length equals 18 residues. The J segment lost 3 bases and the V segment lost 1 base, leaving 9 bases of the junction unmatched. CDR1 and CDR2 (germline): SGHTA, FQGNSA. DNA for the CDR3: TGTGCCAGCAGCTTAGATTTCCGCTTAGCGGGGGGGACAGATACGCAGTATTTT. It translates to CASSLDFRLAGGTDTQYF.

J is TRBJ1-6 and V is TRBV6-2 or TRBV6-3; D ambiguous. Deletions cut 6 bases from V and 10 bases from J, with 16 bases between. Germline V lookup: CDR1 MNHEY, CDR2 SVGEGT. The length of the CDR3 is 14 residues. This CDR3 reads CASSPMGSGSPLHF. The CDR3 nucleotides read TGTGCCAGCAGCCCTATGGGGTCGGGGTCACCCCTCCACTTT.

The rearrangement uses TRBV11-2 and TRBJ2-5; 10 bases map to TRBD2. CDR1 SGHAT and CDR2 FQNNGV come from the germline V gene. V lost 5 bases, J lost 5 bases, and 5 bases stayed unmatched. The CDR3 totals 14 residues. CDR3 nucleotide sequence: TGTGCCAGCAGCATTCAGCGGGGGGGGGAGACCCAGTACTTC. It specifies CASSIQRGGETQYF.